This TCR beta chain was recovered during a study of blood T cells in healthy people across ages. Study-wide context: About one barcoded TCR beta cDNA was captured per two T cells. General observations from the study: Unknown donor CMV status possibly confounded expanded clonotype changes. TCR beta diversity tracked closely with naive T cell percentage. Considered underestimates were the diversity estimates obtained from one million T cells.

It was with a sample-barcoded 5' primer and a J-beta primer mix that a second PCR of roughly 7 to 12 cycles was run. TCRdb itself ran the 5' RACE reads through MiXCR, one entry per CDR3 protein. The table lists over a million distinct CDR3 sequences, 40% to 50% of them singletons, with over 15% in the top ten. With respect to this clonotype: Antigen specificity is unknown.

CDR1 is SGDLS, CDR2 YYNGEE, per germline. The CDR3 consists of 21 residues. Trimming removed 0 bases from V and 7 bases from J; junction bases left unmatched: 21. This sequence was found in a woman aged 55-69 years in good health. The chain is built from TRBV9 and TRBJ2-1, with 11 bases matching TRBD2. Sequenced material: blood. CDR3 in DNA: TGTGCCAGCAGCGTAGAAGTGGCTAGCGGGAGGTCCCCCGAGGTTCGGAATGAGCAGTTCTTC. Its translation is CASSVEVASGRSPEVRNEQFF.